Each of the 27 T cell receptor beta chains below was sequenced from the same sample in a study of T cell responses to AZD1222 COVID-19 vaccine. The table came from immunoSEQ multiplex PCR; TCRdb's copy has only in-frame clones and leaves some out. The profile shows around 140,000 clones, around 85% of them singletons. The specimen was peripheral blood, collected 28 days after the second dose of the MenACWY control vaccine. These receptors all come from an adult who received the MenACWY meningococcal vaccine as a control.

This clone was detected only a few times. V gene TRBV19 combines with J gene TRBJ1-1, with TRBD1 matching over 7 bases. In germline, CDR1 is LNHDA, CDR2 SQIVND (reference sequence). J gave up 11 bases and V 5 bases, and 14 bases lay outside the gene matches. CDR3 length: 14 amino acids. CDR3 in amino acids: CASSFTGTALFAFF. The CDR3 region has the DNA TGTGCCAGTAGTTTCACCGGGACAGCGTTGTTCGCTTTCTTT.

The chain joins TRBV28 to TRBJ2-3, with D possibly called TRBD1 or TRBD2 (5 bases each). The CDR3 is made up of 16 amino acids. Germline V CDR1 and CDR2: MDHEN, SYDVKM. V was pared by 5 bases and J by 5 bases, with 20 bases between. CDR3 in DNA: TGTGCCAGCAGTCGGATTTCCGGGACGAAGGGAGATACGCAGTATTTT. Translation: CASSRISGTKGDTQYF.

CDR3 DNA sequence: TGTGCCAGCAGCAGACTAGGAAACACCGGGGAGCTGTTTTTT. Protein product: CASSRLGNTGELFF. This chain links TRBV7-9 with TRBJ2-2, with a possible D match to TRBD2 (6 bases). The length of the CDR3 is 14 residues. Germline loops: CDR1 SEHNR, CDR2 FQNEAQ (reference sequence). Deletions cut 5 bases from V and 2 bases from J, with 9 bases between. Drawing the rest from reference TRBV7-9 and TRBJ2-2, the complete variable domain is DTGVSQNPRHKITKRGQNVTFRCDPISEHNRLYWYRQTLGQGPEFLTYFQNEAQLEKSRLLSDRFSAERPKGSFSTLEIQRTEQGDSAMYLCASSRLGNTGELFFGEGSRLTVL.

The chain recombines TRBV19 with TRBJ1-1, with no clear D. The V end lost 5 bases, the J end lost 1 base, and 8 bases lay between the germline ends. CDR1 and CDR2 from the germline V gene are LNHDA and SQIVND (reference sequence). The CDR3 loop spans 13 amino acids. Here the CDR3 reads CASSPIGNTEAFF. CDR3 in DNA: TGTGCCAGTAGTCCCATAGGGAACACTGAAGCTTTCTTT. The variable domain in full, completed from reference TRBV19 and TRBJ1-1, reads DGGITQSPKYLFRKEGQNVTLSCEQNLNHDAMYWYRQDPGQGLRLIYYSQIVNDFQKGDIAEGYSVSREKKESFPLTVTSAQKNPTAFYLCASSPIGNTEAFFGQGTRLTVV.

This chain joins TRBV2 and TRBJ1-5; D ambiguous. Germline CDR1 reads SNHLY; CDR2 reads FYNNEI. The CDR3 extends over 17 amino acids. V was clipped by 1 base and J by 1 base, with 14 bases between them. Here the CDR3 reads CASSEESGVLSNQPQHF. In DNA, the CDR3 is TGTGCCAGCAGTGAAGAAAGCGGGGTATTGAGCAATCAGCCCCAGCATTTT.

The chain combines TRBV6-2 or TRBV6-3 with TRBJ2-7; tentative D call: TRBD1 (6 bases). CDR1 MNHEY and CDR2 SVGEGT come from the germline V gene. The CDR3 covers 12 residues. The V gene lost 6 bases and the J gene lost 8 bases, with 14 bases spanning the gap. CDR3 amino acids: CASSVDSYQQYV. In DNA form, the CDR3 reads TGTGCCAGCAGCGTGGACAGTTACCAGCAGTACGTC.

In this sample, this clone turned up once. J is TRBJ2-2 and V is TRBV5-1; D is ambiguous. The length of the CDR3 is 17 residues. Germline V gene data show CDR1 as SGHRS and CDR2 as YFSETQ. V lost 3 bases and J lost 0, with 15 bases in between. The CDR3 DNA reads TGCGCCAGCAGCTCGAAACCGGGCCAGACGAACACCGGGGAGCTGTTTTTT. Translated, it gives CASSSKPGQTNTGELFF.

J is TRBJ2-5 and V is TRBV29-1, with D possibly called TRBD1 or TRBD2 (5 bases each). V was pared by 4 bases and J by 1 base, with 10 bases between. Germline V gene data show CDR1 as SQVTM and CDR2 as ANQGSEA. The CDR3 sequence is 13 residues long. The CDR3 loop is CSVGEGPQETQYF. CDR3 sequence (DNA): TGCAGCGTTGGCGAGGGGCCCCAAGAGACCCAGTACTTC.

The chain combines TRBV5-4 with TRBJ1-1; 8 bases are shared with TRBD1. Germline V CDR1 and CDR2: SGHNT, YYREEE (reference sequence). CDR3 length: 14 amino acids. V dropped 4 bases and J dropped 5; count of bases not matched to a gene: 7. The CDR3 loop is CASSPLDRDTEAFF. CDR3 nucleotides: TGTGCCAGCAGCCCCTTGGACAGGGATACTGAAGCTTTCTTT.

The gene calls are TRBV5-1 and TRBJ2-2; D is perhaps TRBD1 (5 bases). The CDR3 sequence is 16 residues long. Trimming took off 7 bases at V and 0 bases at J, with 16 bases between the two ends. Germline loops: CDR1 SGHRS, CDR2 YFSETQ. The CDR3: CASRRTIGANTGELFF. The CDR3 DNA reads TGCGCCAGCCGACGGACCATAGGGGCGAACACCGGGGAGCTGTTTTTT.

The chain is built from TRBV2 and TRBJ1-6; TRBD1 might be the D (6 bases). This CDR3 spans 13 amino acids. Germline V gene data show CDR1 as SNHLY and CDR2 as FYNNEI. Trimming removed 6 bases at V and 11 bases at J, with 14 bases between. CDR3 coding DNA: TGTGCCAGCAGACAGGGTCGAGATACACCCCTCCACTTT. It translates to CASRQGRDTPLHF.

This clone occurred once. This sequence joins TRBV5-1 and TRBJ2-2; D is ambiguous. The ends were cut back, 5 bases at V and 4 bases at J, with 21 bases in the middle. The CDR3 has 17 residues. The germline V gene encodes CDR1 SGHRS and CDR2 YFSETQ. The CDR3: CASSRTGSTTPTGELFF. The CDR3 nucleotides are TGCGCCAGCAGTCGTACCGGGTCCACTACGCCCACCGGGGAGCTGTTTTTT.

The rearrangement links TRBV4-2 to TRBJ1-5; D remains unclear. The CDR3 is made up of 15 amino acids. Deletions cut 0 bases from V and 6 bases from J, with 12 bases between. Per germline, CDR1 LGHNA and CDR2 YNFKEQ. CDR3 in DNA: TGTGCCAGCAGCCAAGATCGACGTGAGCGTCAGCCCCAGCATTTT. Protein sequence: CASSQDRRERQPQHF.

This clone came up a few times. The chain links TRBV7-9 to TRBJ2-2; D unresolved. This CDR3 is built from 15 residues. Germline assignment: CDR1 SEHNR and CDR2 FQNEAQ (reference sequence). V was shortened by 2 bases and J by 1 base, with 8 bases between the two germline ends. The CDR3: CASSLRGRNTGELFF. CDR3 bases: TGTGCCAGCAGCTTACGTGGACGGAACACCGGGGAGCTGTTTTTT. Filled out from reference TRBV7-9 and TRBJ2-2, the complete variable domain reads DTGVSQNPRHKITKRGQNVTFRCDPISEHNRLYWYRQTLGQGPEFLTYFQNEAQLEKSRLLSDRFSAERPKGSFSTLEIQRTEQGDSAMYLCASSLRGRNTGELFFGEGSRLTVL.

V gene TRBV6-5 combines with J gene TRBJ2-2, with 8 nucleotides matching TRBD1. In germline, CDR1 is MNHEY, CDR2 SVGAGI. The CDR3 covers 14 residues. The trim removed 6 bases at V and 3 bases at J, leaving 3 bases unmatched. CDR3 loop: CASRPDRDTGELFF. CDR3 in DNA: TGTGCCAGCAGACCGGACAGGGACACCGGGGAGCTGTTTTTT.

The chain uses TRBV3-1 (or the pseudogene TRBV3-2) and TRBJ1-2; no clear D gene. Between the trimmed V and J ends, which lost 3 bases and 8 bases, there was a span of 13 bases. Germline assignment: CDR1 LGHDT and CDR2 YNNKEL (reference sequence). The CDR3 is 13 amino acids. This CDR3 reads CASSQGEIRGYTF. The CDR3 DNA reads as TGTGCCAGCAGCCAGGGTGAGATAAGGGGCTACACCTTC.

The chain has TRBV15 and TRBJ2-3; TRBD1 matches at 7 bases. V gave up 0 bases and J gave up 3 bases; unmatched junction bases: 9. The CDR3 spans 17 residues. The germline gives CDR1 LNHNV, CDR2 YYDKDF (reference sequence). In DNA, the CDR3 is TGTGCCACCAGCAGAGATCTCGGCAGGGGGATTACAGATACGCAGTATTTT. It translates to CATSRDLGRGITDTQYF.

In DNA form, the CDR3 reads TGTGCCAGCAGTCTCGGGACAGTCTACGAGCAGTACTTC. Its translation is CASSLGTVYEQYF. The rearrangement joins TRBV6-2 or TRBV6-3 to TRBJ2-7; 7 bases map to TRBD1. The junction had 4 bases not matched to a gene; V was cut back by 5 bases and J by 3 bases. CDR3 size: 13 residues. Germline lookup yields CDR1 MNHEY and CDR2 SVGEGT.

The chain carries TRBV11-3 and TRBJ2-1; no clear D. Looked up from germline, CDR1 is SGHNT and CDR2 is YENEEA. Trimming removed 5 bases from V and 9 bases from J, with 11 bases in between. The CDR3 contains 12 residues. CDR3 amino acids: CASSPSLGEQFF. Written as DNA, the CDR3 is TGTGCCAGCAGCCCATCCTTGGGTGAGCAGTTCTTC.

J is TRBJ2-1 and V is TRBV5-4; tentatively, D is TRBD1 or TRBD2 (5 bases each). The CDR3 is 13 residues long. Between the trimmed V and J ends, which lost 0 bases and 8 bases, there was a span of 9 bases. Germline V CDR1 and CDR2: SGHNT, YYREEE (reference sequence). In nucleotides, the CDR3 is TGTGCCAGCAGCTTGGCGGGGACCCATGAGCAGTTCTTC. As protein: CASSLAGTHEQFF.

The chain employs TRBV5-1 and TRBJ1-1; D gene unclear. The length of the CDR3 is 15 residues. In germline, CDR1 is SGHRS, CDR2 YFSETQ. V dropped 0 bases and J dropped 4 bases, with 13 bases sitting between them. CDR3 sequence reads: CASSLEAVAATEAFF. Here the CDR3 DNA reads TGCGCCAGCAGCTTGGAGGCTGTAGCAGCCACTGAAGCTTTCTTT. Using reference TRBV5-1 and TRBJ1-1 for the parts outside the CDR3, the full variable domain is KAGVTQTPRYLIKTRGQQVTLSCSPISGHRSVSWYQQTPGQGLQFLFEYFSETQRNKGNFPGRFSGRQFSNSRSEMNVSTLELGDSALYLCASSLEAVAATEAFFGQGTRLTVV.

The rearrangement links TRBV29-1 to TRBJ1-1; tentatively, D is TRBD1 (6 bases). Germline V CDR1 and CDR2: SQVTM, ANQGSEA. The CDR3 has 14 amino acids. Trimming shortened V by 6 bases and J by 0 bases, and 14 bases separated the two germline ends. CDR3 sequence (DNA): TGCAGCGTGACAGGACACGCCATGAACACTGAAGCTTTCTTT. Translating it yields CSVTGHAMNTEAFF.

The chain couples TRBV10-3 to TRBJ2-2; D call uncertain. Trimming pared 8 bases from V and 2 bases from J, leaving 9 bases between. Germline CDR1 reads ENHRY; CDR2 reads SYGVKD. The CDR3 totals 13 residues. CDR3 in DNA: TGTGCCATCCGCGACACCAACACCGGGGAGCTGTTTTTT. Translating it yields CAIRDTNTGELFF.

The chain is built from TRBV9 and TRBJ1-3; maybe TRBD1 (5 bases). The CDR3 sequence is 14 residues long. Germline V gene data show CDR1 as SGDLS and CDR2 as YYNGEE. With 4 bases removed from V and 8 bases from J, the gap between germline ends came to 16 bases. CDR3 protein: CASSPPWAGDTIYF. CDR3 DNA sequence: TGTGCCAGCAGCCCCCCCTGGGCGGGGGACACCATATATTTT.

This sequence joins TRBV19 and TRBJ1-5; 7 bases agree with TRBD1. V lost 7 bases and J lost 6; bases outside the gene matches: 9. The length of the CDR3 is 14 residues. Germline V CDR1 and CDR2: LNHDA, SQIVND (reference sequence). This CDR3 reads CASNLDRESQPQHF. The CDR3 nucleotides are TGTGCCAGTAACTTAGACAGGGAGAGTCAGCCCCAGCATTTT.

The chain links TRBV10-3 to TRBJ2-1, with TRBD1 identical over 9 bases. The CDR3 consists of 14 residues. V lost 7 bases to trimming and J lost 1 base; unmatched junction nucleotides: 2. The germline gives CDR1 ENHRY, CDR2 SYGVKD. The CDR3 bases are TGTGCCATCACCGGGACAGGGTCCTACAATGAGCAGTTCTTC. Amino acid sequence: CAITGTGSYNEQFF.

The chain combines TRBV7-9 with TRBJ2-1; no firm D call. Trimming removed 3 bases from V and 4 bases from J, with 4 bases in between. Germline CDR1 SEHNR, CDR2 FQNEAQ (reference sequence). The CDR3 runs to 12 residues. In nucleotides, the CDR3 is TGTGCCAGCAGCTTCCTATACAATGAGCAGTTCTTC. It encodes CASSFLYNEQFF. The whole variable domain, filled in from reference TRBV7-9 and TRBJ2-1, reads DTGVSQNPRHKITKRGQNVTFRCDPISEHNRLYWYRQTLGQGPEFLTYFQNEAQLEKSRLLSDRFSAERPKGSFSTLEIQRTEQGDSAMYLCASSFLYNEQFFGPGTRLTVL.